This TCR beta chain was sequenced for a study of shared clonotypes between healthy human individuals. Each of the donors was a healthy adult who was HIV-negative and had not had a recent acute infection or vaccination. Authors' data handling: ImmunoSEQ gave junction-only sequences without quality scores, so filtering differed. Clones were sequenced by immunoSEQ multiplex PCR, and TCRdb holds only the in-frame ones, with some missing. The V and J calls and clone size come from that table; D and trimming were worked out from the DNA. The data show 450,000 to 600,000 clones, 79% seen once. The TCR was taken from a woman in her thirties or forties in good health. Some clones in this sample may be carry-over from other donors' samples. The sequenced sample was PBMCs.

This CDR3 reads CASSDEAGAYNEQFF. CDR3 in DNA: TGTGCCAGCAGTGACGAGGCGGGGGCTTACAATGAGCAGTTCTTC. The V call is TRBV6-4, the J call TRBJ2-1; weak D call: TRBD2 (7 bases). Trimming removed 2 bases at V and 4 bases at J, with 12 bases between. Germline CDR1 reads MRHNA; CDR2 reads SNTAGT. CDR3 length: 15 amino acids.